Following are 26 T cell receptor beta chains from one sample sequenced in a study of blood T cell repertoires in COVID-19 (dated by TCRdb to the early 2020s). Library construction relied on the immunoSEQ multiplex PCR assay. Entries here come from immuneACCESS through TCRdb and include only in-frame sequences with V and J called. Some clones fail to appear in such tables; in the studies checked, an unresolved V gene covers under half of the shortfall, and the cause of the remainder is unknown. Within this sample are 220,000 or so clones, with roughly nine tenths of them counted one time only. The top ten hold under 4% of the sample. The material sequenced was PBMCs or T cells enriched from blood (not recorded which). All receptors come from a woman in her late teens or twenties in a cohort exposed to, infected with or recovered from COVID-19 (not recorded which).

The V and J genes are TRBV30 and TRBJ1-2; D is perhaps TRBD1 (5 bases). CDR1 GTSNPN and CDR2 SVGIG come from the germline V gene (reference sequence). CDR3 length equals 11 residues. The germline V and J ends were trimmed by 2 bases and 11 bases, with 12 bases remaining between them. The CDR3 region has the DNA TGTGCCTGGAGTCCTCAGACAGTGTACACCTTC. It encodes CAWSPQTVYTF.

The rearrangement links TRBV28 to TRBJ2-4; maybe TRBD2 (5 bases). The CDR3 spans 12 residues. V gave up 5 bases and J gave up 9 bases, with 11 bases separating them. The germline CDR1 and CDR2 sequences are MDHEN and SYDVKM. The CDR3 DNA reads TGTGCCAGCAGTATACCAGGAGGCATTCAGTACTTC. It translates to CASSIPGGIQYF.

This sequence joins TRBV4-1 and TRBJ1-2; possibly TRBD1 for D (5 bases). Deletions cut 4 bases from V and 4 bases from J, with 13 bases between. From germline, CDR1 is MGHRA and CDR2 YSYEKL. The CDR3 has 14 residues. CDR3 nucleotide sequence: TGCGCCAGCAGCCGCCCCGGGACTTCCTATGGCTACACCTTC. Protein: CASSRPGTSYGYTF.

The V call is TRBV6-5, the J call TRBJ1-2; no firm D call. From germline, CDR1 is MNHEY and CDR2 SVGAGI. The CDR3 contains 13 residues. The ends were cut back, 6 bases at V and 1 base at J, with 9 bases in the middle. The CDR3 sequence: CASSLTVNYGYTF. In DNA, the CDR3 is TGTGCCAGCAGCTTAACAGTTAACTATGGCTACACCTTC.

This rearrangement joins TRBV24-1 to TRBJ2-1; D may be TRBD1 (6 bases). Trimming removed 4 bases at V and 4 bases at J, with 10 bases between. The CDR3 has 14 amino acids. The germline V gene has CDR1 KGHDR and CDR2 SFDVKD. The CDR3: CATSDKGQYNEQFF. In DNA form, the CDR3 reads TGTGCCACCAGTGACAAAGGACAGTACAATGAGCAGTTCTTC.

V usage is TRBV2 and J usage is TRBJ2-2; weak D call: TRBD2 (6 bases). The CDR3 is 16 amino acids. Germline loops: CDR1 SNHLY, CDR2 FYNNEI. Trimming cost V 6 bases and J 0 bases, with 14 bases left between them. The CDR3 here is CASRDAGGANTGELFF. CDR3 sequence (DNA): TGTGCCAGCAGAGACGCTGGCGGGGCGAACACCGGGGAGCTGTTTTTT. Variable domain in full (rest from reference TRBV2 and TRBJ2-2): EPEVTQTPSHQVTQMGQEVILRCVPISNHLYFYWYRQILGQKVEFLVSFYNNEISEKSEIFDDQFSVERPDGSNFTLKIRSTKLEDSAMYFCASRDAGGANTGELFFGEGSRLTVL.

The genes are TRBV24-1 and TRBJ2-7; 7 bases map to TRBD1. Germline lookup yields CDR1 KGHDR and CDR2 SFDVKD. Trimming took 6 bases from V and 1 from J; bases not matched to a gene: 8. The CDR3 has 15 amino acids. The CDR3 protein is CATSSKEDRSYEQYF. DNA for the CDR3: TGTGCCACCAGTTCGAAAGAGGACAGGTCCTACGAGCAGTACTTC.

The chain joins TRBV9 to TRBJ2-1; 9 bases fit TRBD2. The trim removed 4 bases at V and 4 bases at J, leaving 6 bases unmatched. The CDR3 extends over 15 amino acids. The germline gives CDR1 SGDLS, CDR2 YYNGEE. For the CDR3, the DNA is TGTGCCAGCAGCCCCCGACTAGCGGAATACAATGAGCAGTTCTTC. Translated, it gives CASSPRLAEYNEQFF.

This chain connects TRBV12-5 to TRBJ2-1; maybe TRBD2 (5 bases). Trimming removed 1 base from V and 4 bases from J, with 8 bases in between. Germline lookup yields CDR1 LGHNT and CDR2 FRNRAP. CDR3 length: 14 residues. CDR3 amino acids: CASGLGGGYNEQFF. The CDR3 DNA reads TGTGCTAGTGGTTTGGGAGGCGGGTACAATGAGCAGTTCTTC.

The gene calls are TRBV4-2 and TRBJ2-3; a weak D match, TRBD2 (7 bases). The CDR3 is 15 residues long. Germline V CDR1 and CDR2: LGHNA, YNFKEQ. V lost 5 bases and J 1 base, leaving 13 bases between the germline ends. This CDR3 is CASSYGGPGTDTQYF. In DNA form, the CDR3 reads TGTGCCAGCAGCTACGGGGGGCCCGGCACAGATACGCAGTATTTT.

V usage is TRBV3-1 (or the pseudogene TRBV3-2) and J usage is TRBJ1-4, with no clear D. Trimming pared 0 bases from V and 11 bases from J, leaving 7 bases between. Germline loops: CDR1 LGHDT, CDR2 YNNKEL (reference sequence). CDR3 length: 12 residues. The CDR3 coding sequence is TGTGCCAGCAGCCAAGATCAACAGAAACTGTTTTTT. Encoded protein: CASSQDQQKLFF.

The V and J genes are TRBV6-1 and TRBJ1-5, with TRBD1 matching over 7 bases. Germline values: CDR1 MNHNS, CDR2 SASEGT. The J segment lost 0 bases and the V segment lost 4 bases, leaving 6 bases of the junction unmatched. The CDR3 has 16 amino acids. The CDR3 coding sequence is TGTGCCAGCAGTGGTCCCGGGACAGATAGCAATCAGCCCCAGCATTTT. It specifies CASSGPGTDSNQPQHF.

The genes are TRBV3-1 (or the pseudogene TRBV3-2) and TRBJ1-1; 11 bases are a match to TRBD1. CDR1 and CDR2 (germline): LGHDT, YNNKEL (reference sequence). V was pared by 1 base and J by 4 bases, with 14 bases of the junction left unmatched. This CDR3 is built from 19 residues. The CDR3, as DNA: TGTGCCAGCAGCCAAGCTTTATCCGGGACAGGGGGACACATCACTGAAGCTTTCTTT. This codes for CASSQALSGTGGHITEAFF.

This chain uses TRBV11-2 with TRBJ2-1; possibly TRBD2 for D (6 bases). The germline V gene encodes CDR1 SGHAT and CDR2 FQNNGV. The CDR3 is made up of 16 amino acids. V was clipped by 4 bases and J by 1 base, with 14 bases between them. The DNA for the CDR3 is TGTGCCAGCAGCTCGGGACTTGGGCATTCCTACAATGAGCAGTTCTTC. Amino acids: CASSSGLGHSYNEQFF.

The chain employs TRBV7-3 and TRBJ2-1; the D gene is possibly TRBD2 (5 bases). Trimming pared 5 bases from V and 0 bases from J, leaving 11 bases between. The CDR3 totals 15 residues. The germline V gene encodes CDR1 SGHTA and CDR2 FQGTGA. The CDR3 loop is CASSKWTGSYNEQFF. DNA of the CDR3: TGTGCCAGCAGCAAATGGACTGGCTCCTACAATGAGCAGTTCTTC.

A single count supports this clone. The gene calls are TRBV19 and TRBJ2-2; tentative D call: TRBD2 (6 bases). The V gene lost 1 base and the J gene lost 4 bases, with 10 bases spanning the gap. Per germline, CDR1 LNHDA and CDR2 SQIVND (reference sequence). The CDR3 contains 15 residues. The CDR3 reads CASSIVGSGTGELFF. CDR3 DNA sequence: TGTGCCAGTAGTATAGTCGGGAGCGGCACCGGGGAGCTGTTTTTT.

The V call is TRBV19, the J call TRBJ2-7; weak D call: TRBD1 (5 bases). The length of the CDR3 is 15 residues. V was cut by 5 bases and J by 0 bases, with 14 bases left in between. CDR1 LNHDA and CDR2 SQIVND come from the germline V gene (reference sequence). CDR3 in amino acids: CASSDTGSPSYEQYF. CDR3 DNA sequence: TGTGCCAGTAGTGATACAGGTTCACCCTCCTACGAGCAGTACTTC.

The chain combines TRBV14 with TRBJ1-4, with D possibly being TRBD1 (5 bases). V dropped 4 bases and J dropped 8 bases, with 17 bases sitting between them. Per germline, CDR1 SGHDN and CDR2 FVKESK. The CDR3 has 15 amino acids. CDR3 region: CASSPILGGGEKLFF. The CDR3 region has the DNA TGTGCCAGCAGCCCGATCCTGGGGGGAGGAGAAAAACTGTTTTTT.

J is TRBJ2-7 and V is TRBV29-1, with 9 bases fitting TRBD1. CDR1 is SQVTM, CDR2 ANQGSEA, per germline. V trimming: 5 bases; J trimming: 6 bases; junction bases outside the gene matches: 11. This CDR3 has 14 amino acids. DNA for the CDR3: TGCAGCGTTAGAGAGTGGACAGGGGATGGCGAGCAGTACTTC. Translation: CSVREWTGDGEQYF.

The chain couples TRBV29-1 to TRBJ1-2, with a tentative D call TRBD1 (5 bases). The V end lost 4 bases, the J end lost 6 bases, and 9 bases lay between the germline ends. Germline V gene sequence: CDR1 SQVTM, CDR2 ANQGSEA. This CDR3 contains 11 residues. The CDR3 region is CSVGAGNGYTF. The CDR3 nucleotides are TGCAGCGTTGGGGCAGGGAATGGCTACACCTTC. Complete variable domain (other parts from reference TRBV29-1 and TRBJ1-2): SAVISQKPSRDICQRGTSLTIQCQVDSQVTMMFWYRQQPGQSLTLIATANQGSEATYESGFVIDKFPISRPNLTFSTLTVSNMSPEDSSIYLCSVGAGNGYTFGSGTRLTVV.

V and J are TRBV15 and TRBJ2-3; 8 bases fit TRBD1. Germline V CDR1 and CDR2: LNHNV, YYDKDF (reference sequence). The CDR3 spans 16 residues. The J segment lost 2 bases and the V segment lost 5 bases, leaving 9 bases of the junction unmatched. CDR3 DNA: TGTGCCACCAGCCGTCTGACAGGGGATATCACAGATACGCAGTATTTT. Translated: CATSRLTGDITDTQYF.

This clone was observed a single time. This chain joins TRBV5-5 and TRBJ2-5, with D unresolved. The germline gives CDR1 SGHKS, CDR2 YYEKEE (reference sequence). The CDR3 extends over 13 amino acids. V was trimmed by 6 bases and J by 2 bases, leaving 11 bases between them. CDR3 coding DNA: TGTGCCAGCACCTTATACAGTCAAGAGACCCAGTACTTC. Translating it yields CASTLYSQETQYF.

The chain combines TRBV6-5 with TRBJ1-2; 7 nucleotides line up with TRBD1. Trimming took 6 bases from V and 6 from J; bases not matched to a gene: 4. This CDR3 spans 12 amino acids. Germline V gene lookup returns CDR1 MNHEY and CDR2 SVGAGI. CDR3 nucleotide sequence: TGTGCCAGCAGACAGGGGATCCATGGCTACACCTTC. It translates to CASRQGIHGYTF.

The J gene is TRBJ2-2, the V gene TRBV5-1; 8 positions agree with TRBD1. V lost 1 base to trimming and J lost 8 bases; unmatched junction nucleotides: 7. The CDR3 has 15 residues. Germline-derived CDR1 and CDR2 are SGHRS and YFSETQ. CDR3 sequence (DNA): TGCGCCAGCAGCTTGCCAGGGGGCGCGTCAGGGGAGCTGTTTTTT. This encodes CASSLPGGASGELFF. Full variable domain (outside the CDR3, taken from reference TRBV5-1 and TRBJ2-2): KAGVTQTPRYLIKTRGQQVTLSCSPISGHRSVSWYQQTPGQGLQFLFEYFSETQRNKGNFPGRFSGRQFSNSRSEMNVSTLELGDSALYLCASSLPGGASGELFFGEGSRLTVL.

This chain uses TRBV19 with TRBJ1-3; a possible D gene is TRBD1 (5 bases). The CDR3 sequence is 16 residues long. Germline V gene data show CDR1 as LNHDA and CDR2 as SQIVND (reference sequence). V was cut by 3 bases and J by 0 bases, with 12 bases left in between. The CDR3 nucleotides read TGTGCCAGTAGTATGGGGCTAGGTGTCTCTGGAAACACCATATATTTT. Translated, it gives CASSMGLGVSGNTIYF.

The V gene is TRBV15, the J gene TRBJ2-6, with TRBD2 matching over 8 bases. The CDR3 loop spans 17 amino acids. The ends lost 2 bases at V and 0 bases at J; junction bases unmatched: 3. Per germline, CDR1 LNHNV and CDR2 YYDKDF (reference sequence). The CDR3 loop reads CATSRPGGVSGANVLTF. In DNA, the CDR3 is TGTGCCACCAGCAGACCCGGGGGGGTCTCTGGGGCCAACGTCCTGACTTTC. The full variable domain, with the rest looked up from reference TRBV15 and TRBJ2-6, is DAMVIQNPRYQVTQFGKPVTLSCSQTLNHNVMYWYQQKSSQAPKLLFHYYDKDFNNEADTPDNFQSRRPNTSFCFLDIRSPGLGDTAMYLCATSRPGGVSGANVLTFGAGSRLTVL.